The clone carrying this T cell receptor beta chain showed up many times. Its antigen is currently unknown. The sample is drawn from a study of response to subunit inactivated influenza vaccine. TCRdb recomputed calls from the RT-PCR reads with MiXCR, one row per CDR3 protein. The sample has more than 550,000 distinct CDR3 sequences; approximately 12% are singletons. Germline V gene sequence: CDR1 SEHNR, CDR2 FQNEAQ (reference sequence). V was trimmed by 0 bases and J by 5 bases, leaving 11 bases between them. The CDR3 sequence is 14 residues long. Regarding the study as a whole: Every seasonal influenza vaccination brings in few new T cells, the authors suggested.

The sequence was obtained from a man in his fifties or sixties who received an inactivated influenza vaccine. This chain links TRBV7-9 with TRBJ2-7; D gene ambiguous. This specimen consisted of PBMCs from blood, obtained on the day of vaccination. CDR3 protein: CASSLAPGPDEQYF. CDR3 DNA sequence: TGTGCCAGCAGCTTAGCGCCGGGTCCTGACGAGCAGTACTTC.